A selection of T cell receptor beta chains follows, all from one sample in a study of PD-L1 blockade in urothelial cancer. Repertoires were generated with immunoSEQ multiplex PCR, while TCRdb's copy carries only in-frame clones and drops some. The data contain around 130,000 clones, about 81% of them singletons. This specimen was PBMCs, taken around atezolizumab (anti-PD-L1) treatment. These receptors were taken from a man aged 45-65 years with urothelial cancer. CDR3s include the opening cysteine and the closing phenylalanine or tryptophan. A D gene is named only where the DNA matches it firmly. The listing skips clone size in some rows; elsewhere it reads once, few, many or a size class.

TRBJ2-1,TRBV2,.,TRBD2,CASRVGGSVHNEQFF,TGTGCCAGCAGAGTCGGGGGGAGTGTCCACAATGAGCAGTTCTTC
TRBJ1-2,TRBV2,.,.,CASSEWRASGYTF,TGTGCCAGCAGTGAATGGCGGGCTAGTGGCTACACCTTC
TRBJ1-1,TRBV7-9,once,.,CASSFLSSGTEAFF,TGTGCCAGCAGCTTTTTGAGTTCCGGCACTGAAGCTTTCTTT
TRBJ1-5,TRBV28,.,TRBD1,CASNRGLFSNQPQHF,TGTGCCAGCAACAGGGGGCTATTTAGCAATCAGCCCCAGCATTTT
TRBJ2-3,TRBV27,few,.,CASSSPSSPNTDTQYF,TGTGCCAGCAGTTCACCTAGCAGCCCTAACACAGATACGCAGTATTTT
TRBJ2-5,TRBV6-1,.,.,CASSLARANGETQYF,TGTGCCAGCAGTCTGGCCAGGGCAAATGGGGAGACCCAGTACTTC
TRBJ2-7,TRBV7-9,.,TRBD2,CASSPGLAGDEQYF,TGTGCCAGCAGCCCTGGACTAGCGGGAGACGAGCAGTACTTC
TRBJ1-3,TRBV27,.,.,CASSFTQGIGTIYF,TGTGCCAGCAGTTTCACTCAGGGAATTGGCACCATATATTTT
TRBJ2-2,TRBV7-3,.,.,CASSLHRGTGELFF,TGTGCCAGCAGCTTACACCGCGGCACCGGGGAGCTGTTTTTT
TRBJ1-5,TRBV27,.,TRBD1,CATATGTGKWPQHF,TGTGCCACAGCGACCGGGACAGGGAAGTGGCCCCAGCATTTT
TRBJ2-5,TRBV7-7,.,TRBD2,CASSAGSGRGQTQYF,TGTGCTAGCAGCGCCGGTAGCGGGAGGGGTCAGACCCAGTACTTC
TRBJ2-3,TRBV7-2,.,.,CASSLGGPDTQYF,TGTGCCAGCAGCTTAGGGGGCCCAGATACGCAGTATTTT
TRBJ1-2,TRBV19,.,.,CASSSRGHGGDAALGYTF,TGTGCCAGTAGTAGTCGAGGACACGGGGGAGACGCTGCCTTAGGCTACACCTTC
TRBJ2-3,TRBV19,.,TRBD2,CASSIDSAGGGTDTQYF,TGTGCCAGTAGTATAGATTCGGCGGGAGGAGGCACAGATACGCAGTATTTT
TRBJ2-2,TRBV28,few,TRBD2,CASSSSGSSSGELFF,TGTGCCAGCAGTTCTAGCGGGAGTTCATCCGGGGAGCTGTTTTTT
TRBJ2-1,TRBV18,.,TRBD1,CASSQNRGSYNEQFF,TGTGCCAGCTCTCAAAACAGGGGGTCCTACAATGAGCAGTTCTTC
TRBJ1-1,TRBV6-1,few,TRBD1,CASIPQGIGAEAFF,TGTGCCAGCATCCCACAGGGGATAGGGGCTGAAGCTTTCTTT
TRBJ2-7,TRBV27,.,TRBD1,CASRTGGSYEQYF,TGTGCCAGCAGGACAGGGGGGTCCTACGAGCAGTACTTC
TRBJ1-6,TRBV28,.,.,CASSEQGSYNSPLHF,TGTGCCAGCAGTGAACAGGGATCCTATAATTCACCCCTCCACTTT
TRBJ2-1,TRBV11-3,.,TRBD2,CASSLNSGSDEQFF,TGTGCCAGCAGCTTAAATAGCGGGAGTGATGAGCAGTTCTTC
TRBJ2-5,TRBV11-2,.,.,CASSLDSSLTSRRETQYF,TGTGCCAGCAGCTTAGATAGCAGCCTCACTAGCAGAAGAGAGACCCAGTACTTC
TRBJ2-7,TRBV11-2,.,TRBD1,CASSPMPGQGIVQYF,TGTGCCAGCAGCCCAATGCCGGGACAGGGAATTGTGCAGTACTTC
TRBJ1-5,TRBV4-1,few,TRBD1,CASSQVGQGAHQPQHF,TGCGCCAGCAGCCAAGTCGGGCAGGGGGCCCATCAGCCCCAGCATTTT
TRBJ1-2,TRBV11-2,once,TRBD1,CASSLDTRTGQELRGYTF,TGTGCCAGCAGCTTAGATACCCGGACAGGGCAGGAACTGCGGGGCTACACCTTC
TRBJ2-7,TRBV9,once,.,CASSGRHSSYEQYF,TGTGCCAGCAGCGGCCGACACAGCTCCTACGAGCAGTACTTC
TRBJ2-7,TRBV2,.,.,CASSDMFTSGSSYEQYF,TGTGCCAGCAGTGACATGTTTACGTCAGGATCTTCCTACGAGCAGTACTTC
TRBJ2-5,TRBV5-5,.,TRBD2,CASSPALWEGRETQYF,TGTGCCAGCAGCCCCGCCCTTTGGGAGGGCCGCGAGACCCAGTACTTC
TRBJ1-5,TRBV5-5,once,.,CASSFWGGSNQPQHF,TGTGCCAGCAGCTTCTGGGGGGGTAGCAATCAGCCCCAGCATTTT
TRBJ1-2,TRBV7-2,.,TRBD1,CASTVKTGEGYGYTF,TGTGCCAGCACCGTCAAGACAGGGGAAGGATATGGCTACACCTTC
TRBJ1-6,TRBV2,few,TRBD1,CASTKDRWGSPLHF,TGTGCCAGCACTAAGGACAGGTGGGGTTCACCCCTCCACTTT
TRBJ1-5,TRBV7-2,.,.,CASSYAAGYNQPQHF,TGTGCCAGCAGCTACGCCGCAGGGTACAATCAGCCCCAGCATTTT
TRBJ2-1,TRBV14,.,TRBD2,CASSQIGGTAILAGAHEQFF,TGTGCCAGCAGCCAAATCGGCGGGACAGCTATTTTAGCGGGAGCCCATGAGCAGTTCTTC
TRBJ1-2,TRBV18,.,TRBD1,CASSPRTGTKLDYGYTF,TGTGCCAGCTCACCTCGGACAGGGACGAAACTGGACTATGGCTACACCTTC
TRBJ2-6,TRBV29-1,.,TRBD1,CSAQDRGTGANVLTF,TGCAGCGCTCAGGACAGGGGAACTGGGGCCAACGTCCTGACTTTC
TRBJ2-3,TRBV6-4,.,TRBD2,CASTPVAGADTQYF,TGTGCCAGCACCCCCGTAGCGGGAGCAGATACGCAGTATTTT
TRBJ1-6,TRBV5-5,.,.,CASSFLPRDSGFSPLHF,TGTGCCAGCAGCTTTCTGCCCAGGGACTCGGGGTTTTCACCCCTCCACTTT
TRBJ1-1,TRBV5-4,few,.,CASSLPGGTEAFF,TGTGCCAGCAGCTTGCCGGGTGGTACTGAAGCTTTCTTT
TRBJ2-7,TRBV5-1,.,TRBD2,CASSLRTSGLDRYEQYF,TGCGCCAGCAGCTTGAGGACTAGCGGCCTTGATCGATACGAGCAGTACTTC
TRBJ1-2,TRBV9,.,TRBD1,CASRPGTGGSGYTF,TGTGCCAGCAGACCTGGGACAGGGGGCTCTGGCTACACCTTC
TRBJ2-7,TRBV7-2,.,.,CASSLRSYEQYF,TGTGCCAGCAGCCTTAGATCCTACGAGCAGTACTTC
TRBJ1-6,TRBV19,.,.,CASSILGVNSPLHF,TGTGCCAGTAGTATCTTAGGGGTGAATTCACCCCTCCACTTT
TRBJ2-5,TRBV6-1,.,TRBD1,CASRGGTGRETQYF,TGTGCCAGCAGAGGCGGGACAGGGAGGGAGACCCAGTACTTC